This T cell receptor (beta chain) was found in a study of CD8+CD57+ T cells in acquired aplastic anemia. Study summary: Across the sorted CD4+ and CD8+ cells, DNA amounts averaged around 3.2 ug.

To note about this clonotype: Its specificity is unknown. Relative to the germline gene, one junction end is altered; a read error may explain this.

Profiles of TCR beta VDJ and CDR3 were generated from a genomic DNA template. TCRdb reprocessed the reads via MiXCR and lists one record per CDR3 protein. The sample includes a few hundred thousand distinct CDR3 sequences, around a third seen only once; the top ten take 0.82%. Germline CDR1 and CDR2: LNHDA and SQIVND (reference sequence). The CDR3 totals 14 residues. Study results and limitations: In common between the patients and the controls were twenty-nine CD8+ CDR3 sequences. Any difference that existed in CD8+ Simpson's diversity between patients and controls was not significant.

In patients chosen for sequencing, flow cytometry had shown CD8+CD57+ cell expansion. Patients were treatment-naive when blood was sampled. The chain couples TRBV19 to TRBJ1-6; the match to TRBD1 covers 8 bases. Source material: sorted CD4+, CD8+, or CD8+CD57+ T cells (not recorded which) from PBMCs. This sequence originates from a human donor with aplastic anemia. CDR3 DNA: TGTGCCAGTAGTGGCGGACAGGGTAATTCACCCCCCCACTTT. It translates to CASSGGQGNSPPHF.